Following are 7 T cell receptor beta chains from one sample sequenced in a study of blood T cell repertoires in COVID-19. Clones were read by immunoSEQ multiplex PCR, and TCRdb kept only the in-frame ones, dropping some. Here the sample spans some 450,000 clones, around 88% being singletons. The material sequenced was peripheral blood. The origin of the receptors is a woman in her forties or fifties with COVID-19, enrolled during active disease.

Details on this clone: The same CDR3 is also encoded by other DNA sequences in this sample. J is TRBJ1-1 and V is TRBV6-5; the D gene is possibly TRBD1 (5 bases). The V gene's germline CDR1 is MNHEY and CDR2 SVGAGI. Trimming stripped 8 bases from V and 1 base from J, with 8 bases between. The CDR3 totals 12 residues. The CDR3 sequence is CASRQGNTEAFF. The DNA of the CDR3 is TGTGCCAGCCGGCAGGGGAACACTGAAGCTTTCTTT.

This clone was counted a few times. V is TRBV30 and J is TRBJ1-1; D is unresolved. This CDR3 is built from 11 residues. The germline V gene has CDR1 GTSNPN and CDR2 SVGIG (reference sequence). V was clipped by 6 bases and J by 8 bases, with 13 bases between them. In DNA form, the CDR3 reads TGTGCCTGCCCACGGGGTAGCGAAGCTTTCTTT. This encodes CACPRGSEAFF. The full variable domain, its missing parts supplied by reference TRBV30 and TRBJ1-1, is SQTIHQWPATLVQPVGSPLSLECTVEGTSNPNLYWYRQAAGRGLQLLFYSVGIGQISSEVPQNLSASRPQDRQFILSSKKLLLSDSGFYLCACPRGSEAFFGQGTRLTVV.

The chain links TRBV27 to TRBJ2-6; D uncertain. Germline lookup yields CDR1 MNHEY and CDR2 SMNVEV (reference sequence). V was cut by 3 bases and J by 4 bases, with 10 bases left in between. This CDR3 spans 15 amino acids. CDR3 sequence reads: CASSFRLSGANVLTF. DNA of the CDR3: TGTGCCAGCAGTTTCAGGCTTTCAGGGGCCAACGTCCTGACTTTC.

The chain couples TRBV4-2 to TRBJ2-3, with 8 bases that match TRBD2. The CDR3 has 17 residues. V lost 0 bases and J lost 2; bases outside the gene matches: 7. Per germline, CDR1 LGHNA and CDR2 YNFKEQ. This chain's CDR3 is CASSQDLGGDLTDTQYF. The CDR3 DNA reads TGTGCCAGCAGCCAAGATCTCGGGGGGGACCTCACAGATACGCAGTATTTT.

The gene calls are TRBV12-5 and TRBJ2-3; D not certain. Trimming took 3 bases from V and 0 from J, leaving 7 bases between them. This CDR3 is 14 amino acids long. Germline V lookup: CDR1 LGHNT, CDR2 FRNRAP. The CDR3 sequence is CASGLRRSTDTQYF. As DNA, the CDR3 is TGTGCTAGTGGTTTACGGCGGAGCACAGATACGCAGTATTTT.

V gene TRBV5-1 combines with J gene TRBJ1-2, with D tentatively TRBD1 (6 bases). The CDR3 is 15 residues long. Germline V lookup: CDR1 SGHRS, CDR2 YFSETQ. Between the trimmed V and J ends, which lost 4 bases and 5 bases, there was a span of 18 bases. CDR3 coding DNA: TGCGCCAGCAGCGTGGAGACAGGCGCCCCTTATGGCTACACCTTC. It yields the protein CASSVETGAPYGYTF.

This clone has just a few counts. The chain recombines TRBV2 with TRBJ1-2; D is unresolved. The germline V and J ends were trimmed by 4 bases and 4 bases, with 13 bases remaining between them. Germline CDR1 SNHLY, CDR2 FYNNEI. This CDR3 spans 14 amino acids. The CDR3 nucleotides read TGTGCCAGCAGTGTCCCCGAGAGGTTCTATGGCTACACCTTC. It codes for CASSVPERFYGYTF. Variable domain in full (rest from reference TRBV2 and TRBJ1-2): EPEVTQTPSHQVTQMGQEVILRCVPISNHLYFYWYRQILGQKVEFLVSFYNNEISEKSEIFDDQFSVERPDGSNFTLKIRSTKLEDSAMYFCASSVPERFYGYTFGSGTRLTVV.